Detailed here is one TCR beta chain. The antigen remains unidentified. V lost 2 bases to trimming and J lost 3 bases; unmatched junction nucleotides: 2. The CDR3 runs to 14 residues. Per the germline V gene, CDR1 is MNHEY and CDR2 is SVGAGI. This sample stems from a study of shared clonotypes between healthy human individuals. Samples underwent the assay at deep level. In the study's own analysis: ImmunoSEQ yielded junction-only sequences lacking quality scores, so filtering differed. Produced via immunoSEQ multiplex PCR; TCRdb's table is partial and in-frame only. V and J calls and clone size are as listed in that table; D and trimming were resolved from the DNA. The sample lists about 1,500,000 clones, approximately 96% occurring once. Overall study findings and caveats: At large depth, rarefaction still showed sorted-subset sequencing to be incomplete. All-four-donor shared clonotypes had higher generation probabilities than non-shared clonotypes did.

V and J are TRBV6-5 and TRBJ2-3; 7 nucleotides align to TRBD2. The sequencing input was naive CD4+ T cells sorted from blood. Subset described: CD45RA+ positively selected. This clonotype was sampled from a man aged 25 to 40 in good health. The CDR3 loop is CASSYRAGTDTQYF. The CDR3 coding sequence is TGTGCCAGCAGTTACCGAGCGGGGACAGATACGCAGTATTTT.